Presented here are 8 T cell receptor beta chains from one specimen sequenced in a study of T-cell memory formation after mild COVID-19. TCRdb fed the 5' RACE reads into MiXCR, producing one record per CDR3 protein. In the table there are under 250,000 distinct CDR3 sequences, about 9.2% of which are singletons. The sample comprised PBMCs or a T cell subset sorted from them (not recorded which). The receptors were gathered from a young man who had mild COVID-19 (a few samples of this study predate the infection). Cell type and time point are not known.

The table lists this clonotype with a few counts. The V call is TRBV20-1, the J call TRBJ2-2; D uncertain. Trimming removed 0 bases from V and 6 bases from J, with 14 bases in between. CDR3 size: 15 residues. CDR1 is DFQATT, CDR2 SNEGSKA, per germline (reference sequence). This CDR3 reads CSARDRWGGSGELFF. The CDR3 DNA is TGCAGTGCTAGAGATCGGTGGGGTGGCTCCGGGGAGCTGTTTTTT.

This clonotype was seen a handful of times. The genes are TRBV20-1 and TRBJ2-5; D call uncertain. CDR1 and CDR2 (germline): DFQATT, SNEGSKA (reference sequence). This CDR3 is 13 amino acids long. The V gene lost 1 base and the J gene lost 0 bases, with 6 bases spanning the gap. The DNA of the CDR3 is TGCAGTGCTAGAGCCCCATACCAAGAGACCCAGTACTTC. Its translation is CSARAPYQETQYF.

The chain joins TRBV19 to TRBJ1-5; a possible D gene is TRBD1 (6 bases). CDR1 and CDR2 from the germline V gene are LNHDA and SQIVND (reference sequence). V was trimmed by 8 bases and J by 6 bases, leaving 11 bases between them. The CDR3 spans 12 residues. CDR3 amino acids: CASGGGFQPQHF. The CDR3 nucleotides read TGTGCCAGTGGGGGGGGCTTTCAGCCCCAGCATTTT.

The V gene is TRBV12-3 or TRBV12-4, the J gene TRBJ1-3, with a weak D call TRBD1 (6 bases). CDR3 length: 14 amino acids. V was pared by 6 bases and J by 4 bases, with 13 bases between. The CDR3 sequence is CASSSPGAGNTIYF. The CDR3, as DNA: TGTGCCAGCAGCTCCCCGGGGGCCGGAAACACCATATATTTT.

This clonotype was found a few times. The chain combines TRBV9 with TRBJ2-5; a possible D gene is TRBD2 (6 bases). The CDR3 is made up of 14 amino acids. Trimming took 0 bases from V and 5 from J, leaving 11 bases between them. Germline V gene lookup returns CDR1 SGDLS and CDR2 YYNGEE. CDR3 coding DNA: TGTGCCAGCAGCGTAGACGGGGGTAGCGAGACCCAGTACTTC. It yields the protein CASSVDGGSETQYF.

The chain couples TRBV5-1 to TRBJ2-7; D is unresolved. Germline V gives CDR1 SGHRS, CDR2 YFSETQ. The CDR3 runs 16 residues. Trimming left V 3 bases short and J 2 bases short, with 18 bases between. This CDR3 reads CASSWSPGTGTYEQYF. CDR3 in DNA: TGCGCCAGCAGCTGGAGCCCAGGTACTGGTACCTACGAGCAGTACTTC.

The chain couples TRBV25-1 to TRBJ2-5; TRBD1 matches 9 bases. The CDR3 spans 16 residues. Per germline, CDR1 MGHDK and CDR2 SYGVNS. Trimming removed 1 base from V and 3 bases from J; junction bases left unmatched: 6. The CDR3 DNA is TGTGCCAGCAGTGAATGGGACAGGGCAATTGAAGAGACCCAGTACTTC. It translates to CASSEWDRAIEETQYF. Using reference TRBV25-1 and TRBJ2-5 for the parts outside the CDR3, the full variable domain is EADIYQTPRYLVIGTGKKITLECSQTMGHDKMYWYQQDPGMELHLIHYSYGVNSTEKGDLSSESTVSRIRTEHFPLTLESARPSHTSQYLCASSEWDRAIEETQYFGPGTRLLVL.

This clonotype was seen many times. V gene TRBV5-1 combines with J gene TRBJ2-5, with D possibly being TRBD1 or TRBD2 (6 bases each). Trimming cost V 1 base and J 5 bases, with 12 bases left between them. The V gene's germline CDR1 is SGHRS and CDR2 YFSETQ. The CDR3 has 14 amino acids. The CDR3: CASSLRGAGETQYF. The CDR3 DNA is TGCGCCAGCAGCTTGAGGGGGGCAGGGGAGACCCAGTACTTC.